This T cell receptor (beta chain) was identified during a study of response to subunit inactivated influenza vaccine. General study results and limits: The authors suggested that every seasonal influenza vaccination recruits few new T cells.

In its sample, this clonotype was seen a few times. Its antigen remains unidentified. Each CDR3 protein gets one entry after TCRdb re-called the RT-PCR reads with MiXCR. The table shows more than 700,000 distinct CDR3 sequences, with around 21% occurring only once. The germline V and J ends were trimmed by 5 bases and 1 base, with 12 bases remaining between them. The germline V gene has CDR1 DFQATT and CDR2 SNEGSKA (reference sequence). The CDR3 is 13 residues long. The sample here was PBMCs from blood, taken more than 4 days after vaccination. The rearrangement links TRBV20-1 to TRBJ2-7; no firm D call. The receptor comes from a man aged 45-65 years who received an inactivated influenza vaccine. The CDR3 DNA is TGCAGTGCTGATAGATACACATCCTACGAGCAGTACTTC. This translates into CSADRYTSYEQYF.